Listed below are T cell receptor beta chains from one sample, sequenced in a study of T-cell reconstitution after alpha-beta-depleted transplantation in children. Via MiXCR, TCRdb re-called the PCR reads, giving one row per CDR3 protein. The table records about 210,000 distinct CDR3 sequences, roughly 18% of them present only once. The sample here was PBMCs, mostly from graft donor cells, taken 360 days after TCRalphabeta/CD19-depleted stem cell transplant. These receptors all stem from a male patient aged 2 to 10 who had a stem cell transplant for acute lymphoblastic leukemia, so the T cells may come from the graft donor. The CDR3 runs from the conserved cysteine through the conserved F or W. The order of the fields is D gene, clone size, CDR3 length, J gene, V gene, CDR3 protein, CDR3 DNA. A D gene is named only where the DNA matches it firmly. Size tells how often a clone was seen (once, few, many) or the class of an expanded clone, and some rows leave it out.

TRBD1 | few | 17 | TRBJ1-5 | TRBV7-9 | CASSPSTLTGIRQPQHF | TGTGCCAGCAGCCCATCAACCTTGACAGGGATCAGACAGCCCCAGCATTTT
- | many | 13 | TRBJ2-3 | TRBV18 | CASSRAHTDTQYF | TGTGCCAGCTCAAGGGCACACACAGATACGCAGTATTTT
- | few | 12 | TRBJ1-1 | TRBV12-3/TRBV12-4 | CASRAWVTEAFF | TGTGCCAGCAGGGCCTGGGTCACTGAAGCTTTCTTT
TRBD1 | few | 14 | TRBJ2-7 | TRBV5-1 | CASSSGQGTYEQYF | TGCGCCAGCAGCTCAGGACAGGGGACCTACGAGCAGTACTTC
- | - | 14 | TRBJ1-2 | TRBV4-1 | CASSQEVGNYGYTF | TGCGCCAGCAGCCAAGAGGTCGGTAACTATGGCTACACCTTC
- | - | 17 | TRBJ2-7 | TRBV7-2 | CASSLPGREVPHPEQYF | TGTGCCAGCAGCTTACCGGGCAGGGAGGTACCTCACCCCGAGCAGTACTTC
- | many | 10 | TRBJ2-1 | TRBV12-3/TRBV12-4 | CASSLYEQFF | TGTGCCAGCAGTTTGTATGAGCAGTTCTTC
- | many | 16 | TRBJ2-1 | TRBV20-1 | CSARDKKEVPGSEQFF | TGCAGTGCTAGAGATAAAAAAGAGGTACCGGGGAGTGAGCAGTTCTTC
- | few | 12 | TRBJ2-7 | TRBV7-2 | CASSFWTEERYF | TGTGCCAGCAGCTTTTGGACAGAAGAGCGGTACTTC
TRBD1 | few | 15 | TRBJ1-5 | TRBV7-9 | CASSSDRGGNQPQHF | TGTGCCAGCAGCTCCGACAGGGGTGGAAATCAGCCCCAGCATTTT
- | few | 16 | TRBJ1-3 | TRBV7-2 | CASSLAPGRPGNTIYF | TGTGCCAGCAGCTTAGCTCCGGGGCGGCCCGGAAACACCATATATTTT
TRBD2 | - | 15 | TRBJ2-7 | TRBV29-1 | CSVEDLAGESYEQYF | TGCAGCGTTGAAGATCTAGCGGGAGAGTCCTACGAGCAGTACTTC
TRBD1 | - | 15 | TRBJ1-2 | TRBV5-1 | CASSFWTGNDYGYTF | TGCGCCAGCAGCTTCTGGACAGGGAACGACTATGGCTACACCTTC
- | - | 15 | TRBJ2-1 | TRBV5-1 | CASSSRIGSYNEQFF | TGCGCCAGCAGCTCCAGAATTGGGTCCTACAATGAGCAGTTCTTC
- | many | 11 | TRBJ2-5 | TRBV5-1 | CASSLTETQYF | TGCGCCAGCAGCTTGACAGAGACCCAGTACTTC
- | - | 13 | TRBJ1-4 | TRBV29-1 | CSVDTGAGEKLFF | TGCAGCGTTGATACGGGGGCTGGGGAAAAACTGTTTTTT
- | few | 13 | TRBJ1-3 | TRBV7-8 | CASSTRRGNTIYF | TGTGCCAGCAGCACCCGTCGCGGAAACACCATATATTTT
- | - | 14 | TRBJ2-4 | TRBV18 | CASSPRSGENIQYF | TGTGCCAGCTCACCAAGATCAGGGGAGAACATTCAGTACTTC
- | many | 13 | TRBJ2-3 | TRBV7-2 | CASSLGQADTQYF | TGTGCCAGCAGCTTAGGACAGGCAGATACGCAGTATTTT